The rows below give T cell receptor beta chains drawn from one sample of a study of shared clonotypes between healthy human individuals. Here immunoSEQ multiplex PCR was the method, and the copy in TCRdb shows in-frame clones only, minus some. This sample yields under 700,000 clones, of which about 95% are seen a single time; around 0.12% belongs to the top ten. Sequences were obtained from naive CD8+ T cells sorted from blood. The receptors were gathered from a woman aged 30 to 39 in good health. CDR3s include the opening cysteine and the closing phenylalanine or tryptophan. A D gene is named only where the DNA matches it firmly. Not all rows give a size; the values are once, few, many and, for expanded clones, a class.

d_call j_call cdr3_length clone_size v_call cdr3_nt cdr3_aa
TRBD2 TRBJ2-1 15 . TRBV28 TGTGCCAGCAGTTCGGCTAGCGGTTCCTACAATGAGCAGTTCTTC CASSSASGSYNEQFF
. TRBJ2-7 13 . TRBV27 TGTGCCAGCAGTTTGGACGGGACCCGCGAGCAGTACTTC CASSLDGTREQYF
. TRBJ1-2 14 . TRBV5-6 TGTGCCAGCAGCTTCGAGGGGCGAGTGGGTGGCTACACCTTC CASSFEGRVGGYTF
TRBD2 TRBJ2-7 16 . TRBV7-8 TGTGCCAGCAGCTTGGGCGTTCTAGCGGGATCCTACGAGCAGTACTTC CASSLGVLAGSYEQYF
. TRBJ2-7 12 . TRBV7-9 TGTGCCAGCGTCGGGGGATCCTACGAGCAGTACTTC CASVGGSYEQYF
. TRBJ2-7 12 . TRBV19 TGTGCCAGTAGTATAGATCGCTACGAGCAGTACTTC CASSIDRYEQYF
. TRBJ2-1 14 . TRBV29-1 TGCAGCGTTGTCTCTGTCAGAATGTACAATGAGCAGTTCTTC CSVVSVRMYNEQFF
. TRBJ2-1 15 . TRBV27 TGTGCCAGCAGTTACCGGAGGCCCGATTACAATGAGCAGTTCTTC CASSYRRPDYNEQFF
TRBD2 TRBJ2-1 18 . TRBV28 TGTGCCAGCAGCCTTCTAGCGGGAGGATTGTCCCGATACAATGAGCAGTTCTTC CASSLLAGGLSRYNEQFF
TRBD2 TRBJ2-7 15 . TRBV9 TGTGCCAGCAGCGTAGCCGCAGCGGGATCCTACGAGCAGTACTTC CASSVAAAGSYEQYF
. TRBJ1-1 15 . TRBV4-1 TGCGCCAGCAGCCAAGGTAGCAGCCTGAACACTGAAGCTTTCTTT CASSQGSSLNTEAFF
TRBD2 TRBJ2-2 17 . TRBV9 TGTGCCAGCAGCGGAGGACTAGCGGGGCCTTGGGCGGGGGAGCTGTTTTTT CASSGGLAGPWAGELFF
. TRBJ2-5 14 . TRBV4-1 TGCGCCAGCAGCCAAGGGCTACTGGTAGAGACCCAGTACTTC CASSQGLLVETQYF
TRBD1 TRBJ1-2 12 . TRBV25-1 TGTGCCAGCAGTGAGACAGGGTTGGGCTACACCTTC CASSETGLGYTF
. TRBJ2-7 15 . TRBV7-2 TGTGCCAGCAGCTTAACCCCAGACTATTCGTACGAGCAGTACTTC CASSLTPDYSYEQYF
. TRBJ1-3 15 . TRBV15 TGTGCCACCAGCACCGGACGGCTCTCTGGAAACACCATATATTTT CATSTGRLSGNTIYF
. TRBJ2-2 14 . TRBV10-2 TGCGCCAGCAGTGGGCAGGGCTATTCCGGGGAGCTGTTTTTT CASSGQGYSGELFF
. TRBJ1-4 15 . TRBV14 TGTGCCAGCAGCCAAGACGGTAGTAAGAATGAAAAACTGTTTTTT CASSQDGSKNEKLFF
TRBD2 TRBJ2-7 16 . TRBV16 TGTGCCAGCAGCCCTACCCAACCGGGACTAGACTACGAGCAGTACTTC CASSPTQPGLDYEQYF
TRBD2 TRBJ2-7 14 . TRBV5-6 TGTGCCAGCAGCCCGGGACTAGCATCCTACGAGCAGTACTTC CASSPGLASYEQYF
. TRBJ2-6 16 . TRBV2 TGTGCCAGCAGTGGCGGACCCGTGGCTGGGGCCAACGTCCTGACTTTC CASSGGPVAGANVLTF
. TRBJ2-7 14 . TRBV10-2 TGCGCCAGCAGTGATAGGTGGTCCTCCTACGAGCAGTACTTC CASSDRWSSYEQYF
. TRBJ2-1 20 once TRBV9 TGTGCCAGCAGCGGAGGGGACAGGGGCGTAGCGGGAGAGATCCAGAATGAGCAGTTCTTC CASSGGDRGVAGEIQNEQFF
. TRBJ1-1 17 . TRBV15 TGTGCCACCAGCAGAGGCTCAGGGTCGGCTATGAACACTGAAGCTTTCTTT CATSRGSGSAMNTEAFF
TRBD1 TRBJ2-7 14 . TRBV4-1 TGCGCCAGCAGCCAGGGGACAGTCCCCCCCGAGCAGTACTTC CASSQGTVPPEQYF
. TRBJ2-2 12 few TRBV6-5 TGTGCCAGCAGCCCCCAGGAGGGGGAGCTGTTTTTT CASSPQEGELFF
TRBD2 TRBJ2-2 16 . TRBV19 TGTGCCAGTACCGGAGGTAGCGGGACCCTAGCCGGGGAGCTGTTTTTT CASTGGSGTLAGELFF
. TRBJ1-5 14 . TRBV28 TGTGCCAGCGGCCGGCCAAGGGGCAATCAGCCCCAGCATTTT CASGRPRGNQPQHF
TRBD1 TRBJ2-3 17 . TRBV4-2 TGTGCCAGCAGCCAAATGCGGACCGGGACAGGGAGTGTCACGCAGTATTTT CASSQMRTGTGSVTQYF
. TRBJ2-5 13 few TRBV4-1 TGCGCCAGCAGCCAAGACAGGGAAGAGACCCAGTACTTC CASSQDREETQYF
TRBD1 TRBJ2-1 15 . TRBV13 TGTGCCAGCAGCTCCCCGACAGGGATGGGGAATGAGCAGTTCTTC CASSSPTGMGNEQFF
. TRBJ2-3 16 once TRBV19 TGTGCCAGTAGTACCTCACCAGAGGGGTCCGCAGATACGCAGTATTTT CASSTSPEGSADTQYF
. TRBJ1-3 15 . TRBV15 TGTGCCACCAGCACGGCGCCAGGGGCTGGAAACACCATATATTTT CATSTAPGAGNTIYF
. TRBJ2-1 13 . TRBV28 TGTGCCAGCAGTTTAGGAGGGCCGGCGGAGCAGTTCTTC CASSLGGPAEQFF
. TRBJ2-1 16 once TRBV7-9 TGTGCCAGCAGCTCGGGGACAAGACAAGCTTACAATGAGCAGTTCTTC CASSSGTRQAYNEQFF
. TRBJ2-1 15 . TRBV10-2 TGCGCCAGCAATGAGGGTGGAGGCTCCTACAATGAGCAGTTCTTC CASNEGGGSYNEQFF
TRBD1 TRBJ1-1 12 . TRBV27 TGTGCCAGCAGTAGACAGGGAACTGAAGCTTTCTTT CASSRQGTEAFF
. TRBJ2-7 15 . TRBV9 TGTGCCAGCAGCGTAGGGGGTGACCAGGGATACGAGCAGTACTTC CASSVGGDQGYEQYF
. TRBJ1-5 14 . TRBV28 TGTGCCAGCAGCTTGGACCACAGCAATCAGCCCCAGCATTTT CASSLDHSNQPQHF
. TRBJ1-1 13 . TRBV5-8 TGTGCCAGCAGCTTGTTTAGGGGCACTGAAGCTTTCTTT CASSLFRGTEAFF